The 12 T cell receptor beta chains below all came from one sample that was sequenced in a study of blood T cells in healthy people across ages. For the second PCR, which ran for 7 to 11 cycles, a sample-barcoded 5' primer and a J-beta primer mix were used. TCRdb re-called the 5' RACE reads through MiXCR, storing one row per CDR3 protein. Of roughly 900,000 distinct CDR3 sequences listed, around 30% are singletons. Sequenced input: blood. The receptors here all came from a woman older than 75 in good health.

This clonotype was seen more than once but under ten times. The chain combines TRBV20-1 with TRBJ2-3; 7 bases line up with TRBD1. This CDR3 is 15 amino acids long. The junction had 12 bases not matched to a gene; V was cut back by 8 bases and J by 1 base. Germline values: CDR1 DFQATT, CDR2 SNEGSKA (reference sequence). The CDR3 DNA follows: TGCAGTACTAATCGACAGGGAGACGGCACAGATACGCAGTATTTT. Protein product: CSTNRQGDGTDTQYF.

With respect to this clonotype: A read error is possible here, since a much larger clone lies one base away. The chain has TRBV6-5 and TRBJ1-2; D remains unclear. The CDR3 consists of 13 residues. The V gene's germline CDR1 is MNHEY and CDR2 SVGAGI. Trimming removed 6 bases from V and 3 bases from J, with 11 bases in between. The CDR3 region is CASSRDGDYGYTF. The CDR3 bases are TGTGCCAGCAGCCGCGACGGAGACTATGGCTACACCTTC.

The V call is TRBV30, the J call TRBJ2-1, with TRBD2 identical over 9 bases. The CDR3 has 15 amino acids. The V and J ends lost 0 bases and 8 bases, in that order; junction bases with no gene match: 8. CDR1 is GTSNPN and CDR2 is SVGIG in the germline V gene (reference sequence). The CDR3 DNA is TGTGCCTGGAGTGTTGGTAGCGGGGGCCTGGATGAGCAGTTCTTC. Translating gives CAWSVGSGGLDEQFF.

This clonotype was counted many times. The chain links TRBV9 to TRBJ1-6; TRBD1 aligns across 7 bases. After removal of 4 bases from V and 7 bases from J, the junction contained 8 bases not matched to a gene. The CDR3 is 15 amino acids. Germline V gives CDR1 SGDLS, CDR2 YYNGEE. The CDR3, as DNA: TGTGCCAGCAGCCCCCGTGTGGGACAGAATTCACCCCTCCACTTT. Translation gives CASSPRVGQNSPLHF.

Concerning this clonotype: It may be a read error: a sequence one base away is much more abundant. The chain recombines TRBV25-1 with TRBJ1-2, with 8 bases lining up with TRBD1. Germline V lookup: CDR1 MGHDK, CDR2 SYGVNS. There are 14 residues in the CDR3. The CDR3 sequence is CAGSVFGQGQGYTF. The CDR3 DNA follows: TGTGCCGGCAGTGTCTTCGGACAGGGCCAGGGTTACACCTTC.

This clonotype was seen more than once but under ten times. A clone one base away is much larger, so this may be a read error. The gene calls are TRBV6-2 or TRBV6-3 and TRBJ2-5; 7 bases fit TRBD2. CDR1 is MNHEY and CDR2 is SVGEGT in the germline V gene. The CDR3 runs to 15 residues. The ends lost 3 bases at V and 11 bases at J; junction bases unmatched: 15. CDR3 coding DNA: TGTGCCAGCAGTTATCGGGGGGACCTGGGCAATGAGCAGTACTTC. Its translation is CASSYRGDLGNEQYF.

Of note for this clonotype: A much larger clone lies a single base off, so this may be a read error. The chain is built from TRBV7-2 and TRBJ2-1; TRBD2 matches 9 bases. Germline V gene lookup returns CDR1 SGHTA and CDR2 FQGNSA. The CDR3 covers 15 residues. The CDR3 DNA reads TGTGCCAGCAGCTTTAGCGGGGGAGGCTACGATGAGCAGTTCTTC. Amino acids: CASSFSGGGYDEQFF.

V is TRBV29-1 and J is TRBJ2-1; 8 bases agree with TRBD2. The V segment lost 2 bases and the J segment 0 bases; nucleotides outside the gene matches: 12. Germline V gene sequence: CDR1 SQVTM, CDR2 ANQGSEA. The CDR3 contains 18 residues. CDR3 in DNA: TGCAGCGTTGAATCCGGAGGAGCGGGGGTTAGCTCCTACAATGAGCAGTTCTTC. Translation: CSVESGGAGVSSYNEQFF.

This clonotype was observed a few times. The CDR3 protein is CSARAGGRVGELFF. CDR3 DNA sequence: TGCAGTGCTAGAGCAGGGGGGCGGGTCGGGGAGCTGTTTTTT. This chain joins TRBV20-1 and TRBJ2-2; D perhaps matches TRBD1 (7 bases). Looked up from germline, CDR1 is DFQATT and CDR2 is SNEGSKA (reference sequence). This CDR3 has 14 amino acids. Between the trimmed V and J ends, which lost 1 base and 7 bases, there was a span of 13 bases.

This clonotype was recorded at least ten times. This sequence joins TRBV6-5 and TRBJ2-3; D remains ambiguous. The germline CDR1 and CDR2 sequences are MNHEY and SVGAGI. V lost 1 base and J lost 1, with 9 bases in between. CDR3 length: 15 amino acids. CDR3 amino acids: CASSYFQSGTDTQYF. CDR3 nucleotide sequence: TGTGCCAGCAGTTACTTCCAGTCGGGCACAGATACGCAGTATTTT.

CDR3 region: CASSTDMGGDEQYF. CDR3 nucleotides: TGTGCCAGCAGCACGGACATGGGGGGCGACGAGCAGTACTTC. V gene TRBV5-8 combines with J gene TRBJ2-7; D possibly uses TRBD1 or TRBD2 (6 bases each). Germline values: CDR1 SGHTS, CDR2 YDEGEE. The length of the CDR3 is 14 residues. Trimming took off 4 bases at V and 5 bases at J, with 16 bases between the two ends.

This clonotype was recorded once. This may arise from a read error, as a much more abundant clone is one base away. The rearrangement uses TRBV5-4 and TRBJ2-5, with D perhaps matching TRBD1 (6 bases). CDR1 and CDR2 (germline): SGHNT, YYREEE (reference sequence). This CDR3 contains 15 residues. V gave up 2 bases and J gave up 11 bases, with 22 bases separating them. The CDR3 loop reads CASSLDRSSNGEQYF. The DNA for the CDR3 is TGTGCCAGCAGCTTAGACAGGAGTAGTAATGGTGAGCAGTACTTC.